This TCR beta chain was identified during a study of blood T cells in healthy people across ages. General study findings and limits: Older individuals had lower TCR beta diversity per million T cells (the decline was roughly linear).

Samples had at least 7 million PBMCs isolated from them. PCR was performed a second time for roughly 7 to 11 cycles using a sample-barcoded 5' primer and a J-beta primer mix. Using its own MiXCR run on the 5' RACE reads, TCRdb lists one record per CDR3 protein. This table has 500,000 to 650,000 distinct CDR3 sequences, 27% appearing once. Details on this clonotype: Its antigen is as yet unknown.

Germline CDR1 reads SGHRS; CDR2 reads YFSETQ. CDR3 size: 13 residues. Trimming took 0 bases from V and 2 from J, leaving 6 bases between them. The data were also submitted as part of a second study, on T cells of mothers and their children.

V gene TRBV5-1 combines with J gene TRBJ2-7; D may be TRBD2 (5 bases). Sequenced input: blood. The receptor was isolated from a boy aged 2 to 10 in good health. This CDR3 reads CASSLASPYEQYF. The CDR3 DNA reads TGCGCCAGCAGCTTGGCTAGCCCCTACGAGCAGTACTTC.